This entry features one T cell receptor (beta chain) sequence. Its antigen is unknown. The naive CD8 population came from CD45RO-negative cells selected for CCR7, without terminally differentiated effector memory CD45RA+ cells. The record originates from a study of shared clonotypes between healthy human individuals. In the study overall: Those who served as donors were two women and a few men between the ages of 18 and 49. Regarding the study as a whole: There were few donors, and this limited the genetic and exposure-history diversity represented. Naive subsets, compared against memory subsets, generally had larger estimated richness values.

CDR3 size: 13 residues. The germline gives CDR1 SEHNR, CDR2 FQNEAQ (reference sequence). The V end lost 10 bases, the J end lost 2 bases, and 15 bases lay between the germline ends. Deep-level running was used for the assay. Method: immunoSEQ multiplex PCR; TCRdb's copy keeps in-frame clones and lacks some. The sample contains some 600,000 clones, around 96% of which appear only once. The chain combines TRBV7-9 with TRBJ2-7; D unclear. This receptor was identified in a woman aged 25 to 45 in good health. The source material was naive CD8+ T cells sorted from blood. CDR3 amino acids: CATDGERTYEQYF. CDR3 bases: TGTGCCACGGACGGCGAAAGAACCTACGAGCAGTACTTC.